Detailed here is one TCR beta chain. Antigen specificity is unknown. This specimen comes from a study of cytomegalovirus exposure and HLA in healthy donors. Study-wide results and caveats: Later, an analysis found that TCR clusters from the first cohort tended to co-occur in the 95 to 150 validation repertoires.

The CDR3 length is 16 residues. The V and J ends lost 3 bases and 4 bases respectively, with 13 bases between them. Germline V lookup: CDR1 SEHNR, CDR2 FQNEAQ (reference sequence). TCRdb keeps only in-frame clones here, not all; method: immunoSEQ multiplex PCR. This table has 120,000 or so clones, 80% to 90% appearing once. The sequenced sample was PBMCs. The receptor was isolated from a man aged 18 to 29 in good health and CMV-seropositive. The chain recombines TRBV7-9 with TRBJ2-6, with D possibly TRBD2 on 5 matching bases. CDR3 residues: CASSFLRGFGANVLTF. CDR3 bases: TGTGCCAGCAGCTTCCTCCGGGGATTCGGGGCCAACGTCCTGACTTTC.